The source of this TCR beta chain is a study of T cell responses to AZD1222 COVID-19 vaccine. Profiled with immunoSEQ multiplex PCR; TCRdb holds only in-frame clones, not every one. The sample holds 95,000 to 100,000 clones, 90% seen once. About this clone: Antigen unknown.

The CDR3 totals 14 residues. Between the trimmed V and J ends, which lost 5 bases and 3 bases, there was a span of 11 bases. Germline values: CDR1 SGHTA, CDR2 FQGNSA. Findings and caveats of the study: There were mostly white British donors and more females than males, and clonal diversity was possibly underestimated. Unmutated variant regions are reportedly targeted by nearly half of spike-specific TCRs. At baseline, seropositivity was found in only a handful of AZD1222 recipients.

The TCR was taken from an adult in good health. The sample here was peripheral blood, taken on day 0 of AZD1222 vaccination. The chain links TRBV7-2 to TRBJ1-3; D is uncertain. The CDR3 nucleotides read TGTGCCAGCAGCAGAGCTCTCTTTGGAAACACCATATATTTT. Its translation is CASSRALFGNTIYF. Using reference TRBV7-2 and TRBJ1-3 for the parts outside the CDR3, the full variable domain is GAGVSQSPSNKVTEKGKDVELRCDPISGHTALYWYRQSLGQGLEFLIYFQGNSAPDKSGLPSDRFSAERTGGSVSTLTIQRTQQEDSAVYLCASSRALFGNTIYFGEGSWLTVV.